This T cell receptor (beta chain) was identified during a study of control samples from healthy donors and cancer patients. Clones were sequenced by immunoSEQ multiplex PCR, and TCRdb holds only the in-frame ones, with some missing. The sample lists around 140,000 clones; roughly nine tenths were seen once. This clone was seen once. This CDR3 contains 14 residues. Trimming cost V 4 bases and J 4 bases; bases outside gene matches: 5. Germline CDR1 reads SGHTA; CDR2 reads FQGNSA. The gene calls are TRBV7-2 and TRBJ1-1; 8 bases align to TRBD1. The sequence derives from a man in his forties or fifties with head and neck cancer. Material: PBMCs. The CDR3 sequence is CASSWATGGTEAFF. The CDR3 nucleotides read TGTGCCAGCAGCTGGGCTACAGGGGGCACTGAAGCTTTCTTT.